Below are 20 T cell receptor beta chains sequenced from a single sample in a study of shared clonotypes between healthy human individuals. Clones were read by immunoSEQ multiplex PCR, and TCRdb kept only the in-frame ones, dropping some. The sample carries approximately 2,300,000 clones, roughly 92% recorded once. Source material: naive CD4+ T cells from PBMCs. Regarding subset: CD45RA+ positively selected. The receptors were gathered from a man between 18 and 35 years old in good health. Some clones in this sample may be carry-over from other donors' samples.

The J gene is TRBJ2-3, the V gene TRBV27; 8 bases line up with TRBD2. CDR3 size: 15 residues. Looked up from germline, CDR1 is MNHEY and CDR2 is SMNVEV (reference sequence). Losses at the gene ends were 4 bases for V and 4 bases for J; bases not matched to a gene: 7. The CDR3: CASSWTSIAADTQYF. The CDR3 DNA sequence: TGTGCCAGCAGTTGGACTAGCATTGCCGCAGATACGCAGTATTTT.

The rearrangement uses TRBV18 and TRBJ1-5; perhaps TRBD1 as D (5 bases). Trimming pared 1 base from V and 1 base from J, leaving 11 bases between. This CDR3 comprises 16 residues. The germline V gene has CDR1 KGHSH and CDR2 LQKENI. For the CDR3, the DNA is TGTGCCAGCTCACCACAAGTGACAGTAAGCAATCAGCCCCAGCATTTT. Translation: CASSPQVTVSNQPQHF. The whole variable domain, filled in from reference TRBV18 and TRBJ1-5, reads NAGVMQNPRHLVRRRGQEARLRCSPMKGHSHVYWYRQLPEEGLKFMVYLQKENIIDESGMPKERFSAEFPKEGPSILRIQQVVRGDSAAYFCASSPQVTVSNQPQHFGDGTRLSIL.

In its sample, this clone was seen once. As DNA, the CDR3 is TGTGCCTGGATCCTCGCTAGGAACACCATATATTTT. This sequence encodes CAWILARNTIYF. The chain couples TRBV30 to TRBJ1-3; no clear D. Germline CDR1 GTSNPN, CDR2 SVGIG (reference sequence). CDR3 size: 12 residues. The V and J ends lost 4 bases and 7 bases respectively, with 11 bases between them.

This clone has only a few counts. The V and J genes are TRBV6-6 and TRBJ1-1, with 8 bases that match TRBD1. The CDR3 loop spans 14 amino acids. Trimming at V came to 5 bases and at J to 1 base, leaving 3 bases not matched to a gene. CDR1 MNHNY and CDR2 SVGAGI come from the germline V gene (reference sequence). In DNA, the CDR3 is TGTGCCAGCAGTACAGGGGGAGCGAACACTGAAGCTTTCTTT. Translation: CASSTGGANTEAFF.

The rearrangement links TRBV7-2 to TRBJ2-1; 8 nucleotides match TRBD2. CDR1 and CDR2 from the germline V gene are SGHTA and FQGNSA. This CDR3 is 16 amino acids long. The V gene end was trimmed by 5 bases and the J gene end by 3 bases; junction bases not matched to a gene: 9. The CDR3 spells CASSPNPGTSYNEQFF. For the CDR3, the DNA is TGTGCCAGCAGCCCAAATCCCGGGACTAGCTACAATGAGCAGTTCTTC. Using reference TRBV7-2 and TRBJ2-1 for the parts outside the CDR3, the full variable domain is GAGVSQSPSNKVTEKGKDVELRCDPISGHTALYWYRQSLGQGLEFLIYFQGNSAPDKSGLPSDRFSAERTGGSVSTLTIQRTQQEDSAVYLCASSPNPGTSYNEQFFGPGTRLTVL.

This clone has only one observation. This chain joins TRBV9 and TRBJ1-2; 8 positions match TRBD1. With 4 bases clipped from V and 3 bases from J, the junction kept 8 bases outside the gene matches. This CDR3 is built from 15 residues. The V gene's germline CDR1 is SGDLS and CDR2 YYNGEE. CDR3: CASSPRTGTDYGYTF. The CDR3 nucleotides read TGTGCCAGCAGCCCCCGGACAGGGACGGACTATGGCTACACCTTC.

V gene TRBV15 combines with J gene TRBJ2-3; 15 bases map to TRBD2. The V and J ends lost 4 bases and 2 bases, in that order; junction bases with no gene match: 7. Per the germline V gene, CDR1 is LNHNV and CDR2 is YYDKDF (reference sequence). The CDR3 is 18 amino acids. CDR3 bases: TGTGCCACCAGCAAAACCGGGACTAGCGGGGGGAACACAGATACGCAGTATTTT. It specifies CATSKTGTSGGNTDTQYF.

The chain joins TRBV18 to TRBJ2-2, with 11 bases lining up with TRBD2. Losses at the gene ends were 6 bases for V and 3 bases for J; bases not matched to a gene: 6. The CDR3 length is 16 residues. Germline CDR1 KGHSH, CDR2 LQKENI. The CDR3 reads CASSRTSGSDTGELFF. DNA for the CDR3: TGTGCCAGCTCGCGTACTAGCGGGAGTGACACCGGGGAGCTGTTTTTT.

The chain has TRBV7-7 and TRBJ2-1; the D gene is possibly TRBD2 (7 bases). The CDR3 is 16 residues long. V lost 5 bases and J 3 bases, leaving 17 bases between the germline ends. The V gene's germline CDR1 is SSHAT and CDR2 FNYEAQ (reference sequence). DNA for the CDR3: TGTGCCAGCAGCCCCCTTGGGGGAGGGGGCTACAATGAGCAGTTCTTC. Translation gives CASSPLGGGGYNEQFF.

Of note for this clone: The sample contains more than one DNA sequence encoding this CDR3. V usage is TRBV27 and J usage is TRBJ2-7; 7 nucleotides agree with TRBD2. The trim removed 2 bases at V and 7 bases at J, leaving 5 bases unmatched. The length of the CDR3 is 13 residues. The germline V gene encodes CDR1 MNHEY and CDR2 SMNVEV (reference sequence). CDR3 DNA sequence: TGTGCCAGCAGTTTAACGGGAGGACGGGAGCAGTACTTC. Its translation: CASSLTGGREQYF.

The sample holds a few counts of this clone. This sample includes further DNA sequences coding for the same CDR3. The chain has TRBV19 and TRBJ1-5, with 10 bases fitting TRBD1. The CDR3 sequence is 14 residues long. The J segment lost 4 bases and the V segment lost 5 bases, leaving 2 bases of the junction unmatched. Germline V gives CDR1 LNHDA, CDR2 SQIVND (reference sequence). The CDR3 coding sequence is TGTGCCAGTAGTGCGGGACAGGGGAATCAGCCCCAGCATTTT. Residues: CASSAGQGNQPQHF. Complete variable domain (other parts from reference TRBV19 and TRBJ1-5): DGGITQSPKYLFRKEGQNVTLSCEQNLNHDAMYWYRQDPGQGLRLIYYSQIVNDFQKGDIAEGYSVSREKKESFPLTVTSAQKNPTAFYLCASSAGQGNQPQHFGDGTRLSIL.

The chain carries TRBV7-2 and TRBJ2-7; D gene ambiguous. The germline V and J ends were trimmed by 5 bases and 3 bases, with 11 bases remaining between them. CDR1 and CDR2 from the germline V gene are SGHTA and FQGNSA. CDR3 size: 13 residues. The chain's CDR3 is CASSRTAGYEQYF. CDR3 bases: TGTGCCAGCAGCCGGACGGCCGGCTACGAGCAGTACTTC.

This clone was found once. The V and J genes are TRBV18 and TRBJ1-2; 7 bases are shared with TRBD1. CDR1 and CDR2 (germline): KGHSH, LQKENI. This CDR3 has 13 amino acids. Germline trimming cut 4 bases from V and 7 bases from J; bases unmatched to any gene: 6. This CDR3 is CASSHDRVGGYTF. CDR3 nucleotide sequence: TGTGCCAGCTCACACGACAGGGTCGGTGGCTACACCTTC. Combining the CDR3 with reference TRBV18 and TRBJ1-2 gives the whole variable domain NAGVMQNPRHLVRRRGQEARLRCSPMKGHSHVYWYRQLPEEGLKFMVYLQKENIIDESGMPKERFSAEFPKEGPSILRIQQVVRGDSAAYFCASSHDRVGGYTFGSGTRLTVV.

The chain links TRBV7-8 to TRBJ2-7, with 10 bases identical to TRBD2. The CDR3 has 16 amino acids. The ends lost 5 bases at V and 1 base at J; junction bases unmatched: 8. CDR1 is SGHVS and CDR2 is FQNEAQ in the germline V gene. CDR3 in DNA: TGTGCCAGCAGCCCAGCGGGAGGGACACTATCCTACGAGCAGTACTTC. Its translation is CASSPAGGTLSYEQYF.

The chain combines TRBV2 with TRBJ2-1, with a weak D call TRBD2 (5 bases). The V gene lost 10 bases and the J gene lost 4 bases, with 11 bases spanning the gap. This CDR3 region has 12 residues. Germline V gene sequence: CDR1 SNHLY, CDR2 FYNNEI. CDR3 in amino acids: CATRERYNEQFF. The CDR3 bases are TGTGCCACCAGAGAGCGGTACAATGAGCAGTTCTTC.

The genes are TRBV5-1 and TRBJ2-5; TRBD1 aligns across 9 bases. Trimming took 7 bases from V and 5 from J; bases not matched to a gene: 9. In germline, CDR1 is SGHRS, CDR2 YFSETQ. This CDR3 contains 14 residues. The CDR3 loop reads CASGTGTIGETQYF. Here the CDR3 DNA reads TGCGCCAGCGGGACAGGGACGATCGGGGAGACCCAGTACTTC.

This clone has a single count. The chain carries TRBV6-6 and TRBJ2-1; 7 bases agree with TRBD2. V trimming: 7 bases; J trimming: 6 bases; junction bases outside the gene matches: 9. Per the germline V gene, CDR1 is MNHNY and CDR2 is SVGAGI (reference sequence). The CDR3 is 14 residues long. CDR3 DNA: TGTGCCAGCAAGGGCGGGAGTTTAGTCAATGAGCAGTTCTTC. It is translated as CASKGGSLVNEQFF.

The J gene is TRBJ2-5, the V gene TRBV5-4, with TRBD2 identical over 9 bases. The CDR3 has 16 residues. Germline-derived CDR1 and CDR2 are SGHNT and YYREEE (reference sequence). The V segment lost 4 bases and the J segment 5 bases; nucleotides outside the gene matches: 12. The CDR3 nucleotides are TGTGCCAGCAGCGGCGTATTGCGGGAGGGCCGGGAGACCCAGTACTTC. Its protein product is CASSGVLREGRETQYF.

J is TRBJ2-1 and V is TRBV5-6; 9 bases match TRBD2. The CDR3 is 15 residues long. Germline V CDR1 and CDR2: SGHDT, YYEEEE. V lost 2 bases and J lost 10; bases outside the gene matches: 10. The CDR3 nucleotides read TGTGCCAGCAGCTTCCTGCCGGGACTAGCCGCGGAGCAGTTCTTC. It specifies CASSFLPGLAAEQFF.

In this sample, this clone turned up once. The rearrangement joins TRBV5-4 to TRBJ2-7, with no clear D. V was pared by 3 bases and J by 4 bases, with 14 bases between. The CDR3 consists of 14 residues. Per germline, CDR1 SGHNT and CDR2 YYREEE (reference sequence). The CDR3 DNA follows: TGTGCCAGCAGCTCTAATGGCAATGGGTACGAGCAGTACTTC. Protein: CASSSNGNGYEQYF. Full variable domain (outside the CDR3, taken from reference TRBV5-4 and TRBJ2-7): ETGVTQSPTHLIKTRGQQVTLRCSSQSGHNTVSWYQQALGQGPQFIFQYYREEENGRGNFPPRFSGLQFPNYSSELNVNALELDDSALYLCASSSNGNGYEQYFGPGTRLTVT.